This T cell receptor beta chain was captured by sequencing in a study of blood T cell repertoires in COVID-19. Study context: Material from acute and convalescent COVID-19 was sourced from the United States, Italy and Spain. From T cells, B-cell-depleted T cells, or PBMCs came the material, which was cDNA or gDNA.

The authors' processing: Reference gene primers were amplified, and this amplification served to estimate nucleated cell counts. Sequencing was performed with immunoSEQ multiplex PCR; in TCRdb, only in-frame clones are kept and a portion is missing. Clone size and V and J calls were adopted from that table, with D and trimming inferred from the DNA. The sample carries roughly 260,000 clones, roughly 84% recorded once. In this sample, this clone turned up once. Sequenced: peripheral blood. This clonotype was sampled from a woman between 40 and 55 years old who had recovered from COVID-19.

The chain's CDR3 is CASWGTHFYGYTF. CDR3 in DNA: TGTGCCAGCTGGGGCACACACTTCTATGGCTACACCTTC. This rearrangement joins TRBV28 to TRBJ1-2; maybe TRBD1 (5 bases). Trimming shortened V by 8 bases and J by 4 bases, and 14 bases separated the two germline ends. There are 13 residues in the CDR3. Germline CDR1 is MDHEN and CDR2 is SYDVKM.